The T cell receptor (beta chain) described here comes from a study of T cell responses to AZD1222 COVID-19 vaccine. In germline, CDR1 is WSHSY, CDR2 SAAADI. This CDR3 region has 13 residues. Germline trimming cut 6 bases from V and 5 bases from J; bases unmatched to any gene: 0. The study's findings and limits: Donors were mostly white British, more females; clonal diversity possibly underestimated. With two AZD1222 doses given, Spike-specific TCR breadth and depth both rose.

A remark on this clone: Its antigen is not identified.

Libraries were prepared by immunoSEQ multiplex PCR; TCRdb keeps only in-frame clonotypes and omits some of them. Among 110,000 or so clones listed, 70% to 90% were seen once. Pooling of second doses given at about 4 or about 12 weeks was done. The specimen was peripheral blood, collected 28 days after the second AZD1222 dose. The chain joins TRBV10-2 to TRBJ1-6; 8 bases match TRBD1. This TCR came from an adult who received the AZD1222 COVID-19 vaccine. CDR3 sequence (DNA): TGCGCCAGCAGGACAGGGGATAATTCACCCCTCCACTTT. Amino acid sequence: CASRTGDNSPLHF.